One TCR beta chain is described in this entry. TCR beta chains were sequenced at survey level with immunoSEQ. Using immunoSEQ multiplex PCR, the repertoire was profiled, and TCRdb retains in-frame clones only, with some absent. Of about 68,000 clones listed, 93% are singletons. The V segment lost 4 bases and the J segment 5 bases; nucleotides outside the gene matches: 7. The germline V gene encodes CDR1 SGHRS and CDR2 YFSETQ. The CDR3 sequence is 15 residues long. This TCR was recovered from a man aged 35-49 years with rheumatoid arthritis. Material for sequencing was PBMCs. The chain employs TRBV5-1 and TRBJ2-5; 11 bases fit TRBD1. CDR3 amino acids: CASSPGQGAVETQYF. CDR3 coding DNA: TGCGCCAGCAGCCCAGGACAGGGGGCTGTGGAGACCCAGTACTTC.